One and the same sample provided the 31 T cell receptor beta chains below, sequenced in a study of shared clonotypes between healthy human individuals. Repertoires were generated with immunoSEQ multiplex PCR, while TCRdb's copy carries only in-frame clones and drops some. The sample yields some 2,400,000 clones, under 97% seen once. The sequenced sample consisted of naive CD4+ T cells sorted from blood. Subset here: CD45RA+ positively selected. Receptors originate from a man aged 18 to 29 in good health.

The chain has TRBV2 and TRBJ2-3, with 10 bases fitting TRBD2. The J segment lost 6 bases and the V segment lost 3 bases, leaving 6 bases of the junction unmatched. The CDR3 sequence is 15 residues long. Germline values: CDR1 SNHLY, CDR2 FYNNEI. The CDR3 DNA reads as TGTGCCAGCAGTGACATAGCGGGAGGCGTTGATACGCAGTATTTT. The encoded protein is CASSDIAGGVDTQYF.

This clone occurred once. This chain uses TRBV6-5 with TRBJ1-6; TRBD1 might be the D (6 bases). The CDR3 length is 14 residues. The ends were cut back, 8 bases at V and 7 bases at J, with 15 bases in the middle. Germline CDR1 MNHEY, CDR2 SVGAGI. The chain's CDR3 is CASPGRTANSPLHF. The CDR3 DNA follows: TGTGCCAGCCCCGGTCGGACAGCAAATTCACCCCTCCACTTT.

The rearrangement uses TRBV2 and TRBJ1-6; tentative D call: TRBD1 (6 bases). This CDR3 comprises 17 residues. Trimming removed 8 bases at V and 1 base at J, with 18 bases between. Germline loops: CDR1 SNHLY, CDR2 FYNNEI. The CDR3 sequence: CASLRGRQRSYNSPLHF. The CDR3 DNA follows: TGTGCCAGCCTGCGGGGGCGGCAGAGATCCTATAATTCACCCCTCCACTTT.

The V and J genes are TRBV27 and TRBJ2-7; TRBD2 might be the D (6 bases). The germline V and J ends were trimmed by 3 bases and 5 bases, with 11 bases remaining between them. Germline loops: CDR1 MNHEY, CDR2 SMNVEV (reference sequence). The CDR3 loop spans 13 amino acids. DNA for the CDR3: TGTGCCAGCAGTTTTGCGGGGCGGGACGAGCAGTACTTC. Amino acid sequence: CASSFAGRDEQYF.

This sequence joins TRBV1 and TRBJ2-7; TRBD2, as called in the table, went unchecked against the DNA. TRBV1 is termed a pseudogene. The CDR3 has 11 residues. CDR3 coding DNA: TGCACCGGAGAGGGTGCCTACGAGCAGTACTTC. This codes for CTGEGAYEQYF.

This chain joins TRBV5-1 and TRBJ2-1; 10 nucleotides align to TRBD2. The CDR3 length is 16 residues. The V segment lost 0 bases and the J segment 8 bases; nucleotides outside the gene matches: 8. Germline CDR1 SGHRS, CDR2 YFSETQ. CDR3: CASSLGRSGGPDEQFF. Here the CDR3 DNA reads TGCGCCAGCAGCTTGGGGCGTAGCGGGGGGCCCGATGAGCAGTTCTTC.

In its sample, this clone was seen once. CDR3 sequence reads: CASSNSPNLRIAGGPVSYEQYF. The CDR3 coding sequence is TGTGCCAGCTCTAATTCCCCGAATCTGAGAATAGCGGGAGGGCCGGTGTCGTACGAGCAGTACTTC. This chain connects TRBV18 to TRBJ2-7, with TRBD2 matching 11 bases. Germline values: CDR1 KGHSH, CDR2 LQKENI. This CDR3 spans 22 amino acids. V dropped 6 bases and J dropped 4; count of bases not matched to a gene: 29. The variable domain in full, completed from reference TRBV18 and TRBJ2-7, reads NAGVMQNPRHLVRRRGQEARLRCSPMKGHSHVYWYRQLPEEGLKFMVYLQKENIIDESGMPKERFSAEFPKEGPSILRIQQVVRGDSAAYFCASSNSPNLRIAGGPVSYEQYFGPGTRLTVT.

The CDR3 sequence: CASSLAGVAGDNEQFF. Written as DNA, the CDR3 is TGCGCCAGCAGCTTGGCCGGGGTAGCGGGAGACAATGAGCAGTTCTTC. The chain employs TRBV5-1 and TRBJ2-1, with TRBD2 matching over 9 bases. V dropped 0 bases and J dropped 5; count of bases not matched to a gene: 6. This CDR3 comprises 16 residues. Per the germline V gene, CDR1 is SGHRS and CDR2 is YFSETQ.

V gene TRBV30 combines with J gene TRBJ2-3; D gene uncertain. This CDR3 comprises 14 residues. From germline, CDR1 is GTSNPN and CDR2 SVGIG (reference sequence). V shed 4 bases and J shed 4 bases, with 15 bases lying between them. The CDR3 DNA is TGTGCCTGGAATGACCGTCCCCTCGCAGATACGCAGTATTTT. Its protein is CAWNDRPLADTQYF.

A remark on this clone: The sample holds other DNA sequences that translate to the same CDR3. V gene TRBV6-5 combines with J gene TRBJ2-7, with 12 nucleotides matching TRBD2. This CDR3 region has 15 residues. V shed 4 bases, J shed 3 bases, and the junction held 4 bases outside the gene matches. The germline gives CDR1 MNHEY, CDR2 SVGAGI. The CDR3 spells CASSSGLAGNYEQYF. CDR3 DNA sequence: TGTGCCAGCAGTTCCGGACTAGCGGGGAACTACGAGCAGTACTTC.

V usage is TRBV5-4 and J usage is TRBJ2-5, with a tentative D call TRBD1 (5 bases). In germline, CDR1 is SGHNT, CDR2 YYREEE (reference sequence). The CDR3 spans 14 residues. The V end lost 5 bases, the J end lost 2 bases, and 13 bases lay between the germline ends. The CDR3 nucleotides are TGTGCCAGCAGTCTGGGGCTGCCGCAAGAGACCCAGTACTTC. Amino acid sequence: CASSLGLPQETQYF.

The CDR3 sequence is CASSSSVGDTEAFF. CDR3 bases: TGTGCCAGCAGCTCCAGTGTGGGGGACACTGAAGCTTTCTTT. The chain is built from TRBV7-2 and TRBJ1-1; D is possibly TRBD1 (5 bases). Trimming shortened V by 4 bases and J by 3 bases, and 12 bases separated the two germline ends. This CDR3 region has 14 residues. The V gene's germline CDR1 is SGHTA and CDR2 FQGNSA.

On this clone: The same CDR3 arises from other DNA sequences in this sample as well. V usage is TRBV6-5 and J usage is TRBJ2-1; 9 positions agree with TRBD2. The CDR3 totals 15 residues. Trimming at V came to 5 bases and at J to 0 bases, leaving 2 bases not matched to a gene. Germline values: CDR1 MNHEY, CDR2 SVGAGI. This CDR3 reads CASSISGSSYNEQFF. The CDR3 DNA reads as TGTGCCAGCAGTATTAGCGGGAGCTCCTACAATGAGCAGTTCTTC.

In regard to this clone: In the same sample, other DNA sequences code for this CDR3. The CDR3 coding sequence is TGTGCCATCGCCGACAGAGGTAATCAGCCCCAGCATTTT. Amino acid sequence: CAIADRGNQPQHF. The chain combines TRBV10-3 with TRBJ1-5, with D possibly matching TRBD1 (5 bases). Germline V gene lookup returns CDR1 ENHRY and CDR2 SYGVKD. V was cut by 8 bases and J by 4 bases, with 12 bases left in between. CDR3 length: 13 amino acids.

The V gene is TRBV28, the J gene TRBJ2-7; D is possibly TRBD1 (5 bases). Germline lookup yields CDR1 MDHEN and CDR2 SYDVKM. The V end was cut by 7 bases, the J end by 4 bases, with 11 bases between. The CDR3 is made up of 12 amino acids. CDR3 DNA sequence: TGTGCCAGCAACGACAGCCGGTACGAGCAGTACTTC. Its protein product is CASNDSRYEQYF.

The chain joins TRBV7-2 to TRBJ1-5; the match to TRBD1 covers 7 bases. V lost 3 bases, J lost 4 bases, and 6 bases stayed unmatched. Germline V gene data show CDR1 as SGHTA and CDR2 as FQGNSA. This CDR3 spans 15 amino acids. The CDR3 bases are TGTGCCAGCAGCTTCAACAGGGGTGGTAATCAGCCCCAGCATTTT. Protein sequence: CASSFNRGGNQPQHF. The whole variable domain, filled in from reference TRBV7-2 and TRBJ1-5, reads GAGVSQSPSNKVTEKGKDVELRCDPISGHTALYWYRQSLGQGLEFLIYFQGNSAPDKSGLPSDRFSAERTGGSVSTLTIQRTQQEDSAVYLCASSFNRGGNQPQHFGDGTRLSIL.

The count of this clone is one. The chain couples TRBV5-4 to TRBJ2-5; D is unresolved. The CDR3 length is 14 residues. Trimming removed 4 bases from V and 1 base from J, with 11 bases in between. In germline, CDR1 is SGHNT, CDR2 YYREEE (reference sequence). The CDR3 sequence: CASSPNGPQETQYF. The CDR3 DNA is TGTGCCAGCAGCCCGAACGGGCCCCAAGAGACCCAGTACTTC.

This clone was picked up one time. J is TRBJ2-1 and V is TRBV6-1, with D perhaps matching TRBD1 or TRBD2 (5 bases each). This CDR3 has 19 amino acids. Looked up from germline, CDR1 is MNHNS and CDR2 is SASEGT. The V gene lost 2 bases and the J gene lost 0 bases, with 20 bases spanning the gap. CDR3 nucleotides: TGTGCCAGCAGTGAAACCTACAACGGGGCCGAAAGCTCCTACAATGAGCAGTTCTTC. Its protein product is CASSETYNGAESSYNEQFF.

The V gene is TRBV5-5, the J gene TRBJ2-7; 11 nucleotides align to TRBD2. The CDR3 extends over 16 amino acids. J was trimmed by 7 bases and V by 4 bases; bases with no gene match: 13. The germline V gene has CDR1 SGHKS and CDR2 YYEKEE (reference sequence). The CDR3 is CASSTQTSGARGEQYF. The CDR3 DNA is TGTGCCAGCAGCACCCAGACTAGCGGGGCCCGGGGGGAGCAGTACTTC.

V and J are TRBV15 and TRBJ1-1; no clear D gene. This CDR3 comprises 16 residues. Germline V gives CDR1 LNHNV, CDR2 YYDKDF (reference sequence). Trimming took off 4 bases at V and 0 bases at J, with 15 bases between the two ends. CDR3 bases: TGTGCCACCAGCACCACCTGGCAGGCACTGAACACTGAAGCTTTCTTT. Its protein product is CATSTTWQALNTEAFF.

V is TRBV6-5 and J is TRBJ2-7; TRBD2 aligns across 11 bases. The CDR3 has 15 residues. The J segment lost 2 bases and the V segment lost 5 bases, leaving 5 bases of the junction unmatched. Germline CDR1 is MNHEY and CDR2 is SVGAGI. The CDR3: CASSPGLAVTYEQYF. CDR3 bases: TGTGCCAGCAGTCCGGGACTAGCGGTTACCTACGAGCAGTACTTC.

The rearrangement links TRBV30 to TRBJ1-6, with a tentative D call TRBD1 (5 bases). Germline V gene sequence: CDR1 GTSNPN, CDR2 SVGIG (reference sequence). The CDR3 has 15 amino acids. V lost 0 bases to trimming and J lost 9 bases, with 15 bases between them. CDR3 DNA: TGTGCCTGGAGTGTTAGGGGCAGGGAATTTTCACCCCTCCACTTT. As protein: CAWSVRGREFSPLHF.

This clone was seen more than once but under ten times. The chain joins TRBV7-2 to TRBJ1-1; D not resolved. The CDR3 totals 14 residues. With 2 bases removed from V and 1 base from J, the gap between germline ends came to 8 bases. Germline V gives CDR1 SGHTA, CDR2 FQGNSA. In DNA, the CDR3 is TGTGCCAGCAGCTTAACCAGAGAGAACACTGAAGCTTTCTTT. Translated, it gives CASSLTRENTEAFF.

The chain's CDR3 is CASSERFNYGYTF. The CDR3 nucleotides read TGTGCCAGCAGTGAAAGGTTTAACTATGGCTACACCTTC. J is TRBJ1-2 and V is TRBV6-1; D call uncertain. Per germline, CDR1 MNHNS and CDR2 SASEGT. V was pared by 2 bases and J by 1 base, with 5 bases between. The CDR3 consists of 13 residues.

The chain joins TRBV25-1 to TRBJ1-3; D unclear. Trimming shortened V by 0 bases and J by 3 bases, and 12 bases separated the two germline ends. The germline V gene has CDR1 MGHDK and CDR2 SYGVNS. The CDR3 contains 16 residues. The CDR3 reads CASSEYKQSYGNTIYF. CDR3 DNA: TGTGCCAGCAGTGAATATAAGCAGAGCTATGGAAACACCATATATTTT. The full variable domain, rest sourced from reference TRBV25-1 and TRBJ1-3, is EADIYQTPRYLVIGTGKKITLECSQTMGHDKMYWYQQDPGMELHLIHYSYGVNSTEKGDLSSESTVSRIRTEHFPLTLESARPSHTSQYLCASSEYKQSYGNTIYFGEGSWLTVV.

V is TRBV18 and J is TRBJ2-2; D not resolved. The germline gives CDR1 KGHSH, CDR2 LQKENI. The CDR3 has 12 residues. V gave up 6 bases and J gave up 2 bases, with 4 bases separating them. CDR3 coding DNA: TGTGCCAGCTCGAAAAACACCGGGGAGCTGTTTTTT. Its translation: CASSKNTGELFF.

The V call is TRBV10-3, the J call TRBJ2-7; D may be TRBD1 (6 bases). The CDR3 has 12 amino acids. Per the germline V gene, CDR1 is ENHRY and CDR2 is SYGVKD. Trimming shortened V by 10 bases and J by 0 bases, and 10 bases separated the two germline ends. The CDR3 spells CARPDSSYEQYF. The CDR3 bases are TGTGCCAGACCGGACAGCTCCTACGAGCAGTACTTC.

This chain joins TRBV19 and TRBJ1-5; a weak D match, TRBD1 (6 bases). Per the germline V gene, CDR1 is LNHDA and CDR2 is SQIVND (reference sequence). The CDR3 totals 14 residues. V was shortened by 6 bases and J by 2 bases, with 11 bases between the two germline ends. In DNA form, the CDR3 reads TGTGCCAGTAGGAAGGGGGGTGGCAATCAGCCCCAGCATTTT. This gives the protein CASRKGGGNQPQHF.

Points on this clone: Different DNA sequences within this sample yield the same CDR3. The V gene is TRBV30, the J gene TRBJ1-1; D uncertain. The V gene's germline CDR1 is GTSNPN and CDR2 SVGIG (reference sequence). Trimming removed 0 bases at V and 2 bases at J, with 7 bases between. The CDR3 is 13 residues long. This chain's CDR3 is CAWSVPGNTEAFF. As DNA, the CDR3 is TGTGCCTGGAGTGTACCCGGTAACACTGAAGCTTTCTTT. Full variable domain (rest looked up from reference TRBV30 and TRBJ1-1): SQTIHQWPATLVQPVGSPLSLECTVEGTSNPNLYWYRQAAGRGLQLLFYSVGIGQISSEVPQNLSASRPQDRQFILSSKKLLLSDSGFYLCAWSVPGNTEAFFGQGTRLTVV.

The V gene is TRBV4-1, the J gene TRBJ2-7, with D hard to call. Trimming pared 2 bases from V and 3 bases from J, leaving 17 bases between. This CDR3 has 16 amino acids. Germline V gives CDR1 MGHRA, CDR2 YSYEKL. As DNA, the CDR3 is TGCGCCAGCAGCCAAATCCTCGGGTTGGTTTACTACGAGCAGTACTTC. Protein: CASSQILGLVYYEQYF.

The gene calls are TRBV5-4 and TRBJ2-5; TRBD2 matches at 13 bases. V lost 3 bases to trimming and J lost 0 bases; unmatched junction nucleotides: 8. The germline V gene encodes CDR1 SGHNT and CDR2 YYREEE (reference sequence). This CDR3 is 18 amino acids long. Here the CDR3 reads CASSWGTSGMGNQETQYF. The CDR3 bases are TGTGCCAGCAGCTGGGGGACTAGCGGGATGGGAAACCAAGAGACCCAGTACTTC.